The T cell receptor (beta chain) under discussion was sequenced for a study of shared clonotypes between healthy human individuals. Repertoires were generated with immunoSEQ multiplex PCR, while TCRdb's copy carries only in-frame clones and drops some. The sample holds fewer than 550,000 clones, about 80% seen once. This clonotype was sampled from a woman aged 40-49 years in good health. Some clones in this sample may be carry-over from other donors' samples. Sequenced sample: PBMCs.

Written as DNA, the CDR3 is TGTGCCAGCAGCTTAGGCGGGAGAGGTCTGTCAGATACGCAGTATTTT. It yields the protein CASSLGGRGLSDTQYF. The rearrangement uses TRBV7-9 and TRBJ2-3; 7 bases line up with TRBD2. This CDR3 region has 16 residues. The germline CDR1 and CDR2 sequences are SEHNR and FQNEAQ (reference sequence). Trimming cost V 1 base and J 4 bases; bases outside gene matches: 8.